This T cell receptor (beta chain) was found in a study of CXCR3-negative and CXCR3-positive naive CD8 T cells (dated by TCRdb to the late 2010s). Regarding the study in general: In total, 130 million to 150 million TRB reads were obtained, or roughly 1.5 +/- 0.3 million reads per library. Diversity and physicochemical repertoire analyses were performed on about ten donors pooled from two independent experiments. The TRBV-TRBJ cluster analysis covered naive subsets from 5 donors and memory cells from 3 donors.

General conclusions and limits of the study: Because CXCR3 expression was partially decreased after cryopreservation, freshly isolated PBMCs were used for most assays. Compared with CXCR3-negative naive cells, CXCR3-positive naive cells had TRB CDR3s with higher hydrophobicity (lower Kidera factor 4), lower energy, and higher strength and volume indices. Surface CD5, linked to self-reactivity in mice, was comparable between naive subsets; TCR interaction strength was therefore also inferred from TRB CDR3 physicochemical properties. Comparably high repertoire diversity was found in both naive subsets, whereas much lower repertoire diversity was found in memory CD8+ T cells. Within the same donor, TRBV-TRBJ usage looked similar between naive CXCR3-negative and CXCR3-positive cells, but memory cells had distinct patterns.

On this clonotype itself: No cognate antigen has been identified for it.

For each CD8+ T cell subset, flow sorting was done in triplicate, and 300,000 to 350,000 cells per subset went directly into RLT lysis buffer. To exclude memory contaminants, naive CD8+ T cells were stringently defined as CD45RO-CCR7+CD27+CD95-. Using standard density gradient centrifugation, peripheral blood mononuclear cells were isolated from buffy coats. Naive CXCR3-negative and CXCR3-positive CD8+ T cells were flow-sorted using a FACSAria III. Total RNA was extracted from sorted cells with an RNeasy Mini Kit. The data were produced on a NextSeq 550. The Human TCR Profiling Kit (MiLaboratory) was used to prepare UMI-labeled 5' RACE TRB cDNA libraries. The full amount of extracted RNA was used for cDNA synthesis, and the full amount of resulting cDNA was used for PCR amplification. The libraries were made side by side, with each library going through the same number of PCR cycles. In the paper's pipeline: MIGEC and MiXCR extracted about 53,000 +/- 10,000 unique UMI-labeled TRB cDNA molecules per library, requiring at least two reads per UMI. On average, each library contained approximately 40,000 +/- 10,000 functional in-frame TRB CDR3 nucleotide clonotypes without stop codons. After downsampling to 5000 UMI-labeled TRB molecules per sample, diversity metrics, including normalized Shannon-Wiener and Chao1, were computed in VDJtools. Clonotype-size-weighted physicochemical properties of the central five CDR3 residues (interaction energy, strength, volume and Kidera factor 4) were computed in VDJtools. Reprocessed by TCRdb, the reads give a single entry per CDR3 protein sequence, without DNA. These V and J calls rely on TCRdb rather than the paper's analysis. The sample's records list roughly 120,000 distinct CDR3 sequences. The ten largest clones represent 0.59% of the sample.

This clonotype originated in a human donor in good health. Some clones in this sample may be carry-over from other donors' samples. Source material: naive CXCR3+ CD8+ T cells from blood. The meaning of the sample's cell subset or site label: CD45RO-CCR7+CD27+CD95- naive CD8+ T cells expressing CXCR3 (TNR3+).

Here the CDR3 is given as CSVVESEGADTQYF. Rearrangement joined TRBV29-1 to TRBJ2-3; TCRdb's D call, TRBD1, is unchecked because there is no DNA. The cysteine opens and the phenylalanine closes a CDR3 of 14 amino acids. No coding sequence is recorded. The germline V gene gives CDR1 as SQVTM and CDR2 as ANQGSEA.